One and the same sample provided the 4 T cell receptor beta chains below, sequenced in a study of cytomegalovirus exposure and HLA in healthy donors. PCR involved 60 Vbeta and 13 Jbeta primers. The method was immunoSEQ multiplex PCR; TCRdb's version includes in-frame clones alone and lacks a portion of them. The data hold more than 150,000 clones, with 80% observed a single time. Sequencing was carried out using PBMCs. These receptors originate from a boy between 10 and 17 years old in good health and CMV-seronegative.

The gene calls are TRBV11-3 and TRBJ1-2; no firm D call. The CDR3 has 15 residues. V gave up 0 bases and J gave up 4 bases, with 12 bases separating them. CDR1 and CDR2 from the germline V gene are SGHNT and YENEEA. The CDR3 DNA reads TGTGCCAGCAGCTTAGATCCCCAGACTAGCTATGGCTACACCTTC. Residues: CASSLDPQTSYGYTF.

The genes are TRBV30 and TRBJ1-1; unclear D gene. Germline-derived CDR1 and CDR2 are GTSNPN and SVGIG (reference sequence). The V gene lost 1 base and the J gene lost 5 bases, with 11 bases spanning the gap. The CDR3 has 13 residues. CDR3 amino acids: CAWSGSFGTEAFF. In DNA, the CDR3 is TGTGCCTGGAGTGGGAGCTTCGGGACTGAAGCTTTCTTT. The full variable domain, rest sourced from reference TRBV30 and TRBJ1-1, is SQTIHQWPATLVQPVGSPLSLECTVEGTSNPNLYWYRQAAGRGLQLLFYSVGIGQISSEVPQNLSASRPQDRQFILSSKKLLLSDSGFYLCAWSGSFGTEAFFGQGTRLTVV.

The chain joins TRBV13 to TRBJ2-5, with D hard to call. V was pared by 3 bases and J by 2 bases, with 10 bases between. CDR3 size: 14 residues. Germline V CDR1 and CDR2: PRHDT, FYEKMQ (reference sequence). In DNA, the CDR3 is TGTGCCAGCAGCTTTTTTACAGATCAAGAGACCCAGTACTTC. Residues: CASSFFTDQETQYF. The whole variable domain, remainder taken from reference TRBV13 and TRBJ2-5, is AAGVIQSPRHLIKEKRETATLKCYPIPRHDTVYWYQQGPGQDPQFLISFYEKMQSDKGSIPDRFSAQQFSDYHSELNMSSLELGDSALYFCASSFFTDQETQYFGPGTRLLVL.

The chain recombines TRBV6-1 with TRBJ1-2; 9 bases are shared with TRBD1. The junction had 6 bases not matched to a gene; V was cut back by 4 bases and J by 6 bases. Germline CDR1 and CDR2: MNHNS and SASEGT. This CDR3 is 14 amino acids long. The CDR3 DNA sequence: TGTGCCAGCAGTGTGGGACAGGGACTGGATGGCTACACCTTC. As protein: CASSVGQGLDGYTF.